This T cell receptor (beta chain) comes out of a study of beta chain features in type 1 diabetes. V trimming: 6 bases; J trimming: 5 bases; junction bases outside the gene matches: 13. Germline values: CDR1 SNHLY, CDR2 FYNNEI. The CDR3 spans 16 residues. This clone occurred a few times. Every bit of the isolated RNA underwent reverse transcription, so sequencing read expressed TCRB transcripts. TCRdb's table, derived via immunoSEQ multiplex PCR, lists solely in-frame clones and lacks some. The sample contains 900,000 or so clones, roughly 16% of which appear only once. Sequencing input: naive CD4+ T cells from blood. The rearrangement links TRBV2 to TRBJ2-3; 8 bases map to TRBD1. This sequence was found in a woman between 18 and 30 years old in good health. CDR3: CASSFSLQGAGDTQYF. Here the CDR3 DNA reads TGTGCCAGCAGCTTCTCCCTCCAGGGGGCTGGAGATACGCAGTATTTT.